The 3 T cell receptor beta chains given below trace back to one sample, sequenced in a study of blood T cell repertoires in COVID-19. Measured with immunoSEQ multiplex PCR; TCRdb has only the in-frame clones, and not every one. The profile shows roughly 290,000 clones, approximately 90% of them singletons. Sequencing input: PBMCs or T cells enriched from blood (not recorded which). These receptor sequences come from a woman in her forties who had recovered from COVID-19.

The sample holds one count of this clone. The gene calls are TRBV18 and TRBJ1-1, with 7 bases identical to TRBD1. After removal of 3 bases from V and 6 bases from J, the junction contained 7 bases not matched to a gene. Germline V lookup: CDR1 KGHSH, CDR2 LQKENI. The CDR3 totals 14 residues. The CDR3 here is CASSPGQERAEAFF. The DNA for the CDR3 is TGTGCCAGCTCACCTGGACAGGAGAGGGCTGAAGCTTTCTTT.

This clone appeared a single time. The rearrangement joins TRBV18 to TRBJ1-2, with 7 bases identical to TRBD1. The V gene end was trimmed by 3 bases and the J gene end by 4 bases; junction bases not matched to a gene: 5. The CDR3 extends over 14 amino acids. In germline, CDR1 is KGHSH, CDR2 LQKENI. CDR3 sequence reads: CASSPSGGLYGYTF. CDR3 nucleotides: TGTGCCAGCTCACCTTCAGGGGGACTCTATGGCTACACCTTC.

J is TRBJ2-3 and V is TRBV3-1 (or the pseudogene TRBV3-2); TRBD2 matches at 13 bases. The junction had 13 bases not matched to a gene; V was cut back by 4 bases and J by 0 bases. From germline, CDR1 is LGHDT and CDR2 YNNKEL (reference sequence). The CDR3 is made up of 20 amino acids. CDR3 DNA: TGTGCCAGCAGCCGCCGCGCTCCGGGACTAGCGGGGTCTAGCACAGATACGCAGTATTTT. This encodes CASSRRAPGLAGSSTDTQYF.